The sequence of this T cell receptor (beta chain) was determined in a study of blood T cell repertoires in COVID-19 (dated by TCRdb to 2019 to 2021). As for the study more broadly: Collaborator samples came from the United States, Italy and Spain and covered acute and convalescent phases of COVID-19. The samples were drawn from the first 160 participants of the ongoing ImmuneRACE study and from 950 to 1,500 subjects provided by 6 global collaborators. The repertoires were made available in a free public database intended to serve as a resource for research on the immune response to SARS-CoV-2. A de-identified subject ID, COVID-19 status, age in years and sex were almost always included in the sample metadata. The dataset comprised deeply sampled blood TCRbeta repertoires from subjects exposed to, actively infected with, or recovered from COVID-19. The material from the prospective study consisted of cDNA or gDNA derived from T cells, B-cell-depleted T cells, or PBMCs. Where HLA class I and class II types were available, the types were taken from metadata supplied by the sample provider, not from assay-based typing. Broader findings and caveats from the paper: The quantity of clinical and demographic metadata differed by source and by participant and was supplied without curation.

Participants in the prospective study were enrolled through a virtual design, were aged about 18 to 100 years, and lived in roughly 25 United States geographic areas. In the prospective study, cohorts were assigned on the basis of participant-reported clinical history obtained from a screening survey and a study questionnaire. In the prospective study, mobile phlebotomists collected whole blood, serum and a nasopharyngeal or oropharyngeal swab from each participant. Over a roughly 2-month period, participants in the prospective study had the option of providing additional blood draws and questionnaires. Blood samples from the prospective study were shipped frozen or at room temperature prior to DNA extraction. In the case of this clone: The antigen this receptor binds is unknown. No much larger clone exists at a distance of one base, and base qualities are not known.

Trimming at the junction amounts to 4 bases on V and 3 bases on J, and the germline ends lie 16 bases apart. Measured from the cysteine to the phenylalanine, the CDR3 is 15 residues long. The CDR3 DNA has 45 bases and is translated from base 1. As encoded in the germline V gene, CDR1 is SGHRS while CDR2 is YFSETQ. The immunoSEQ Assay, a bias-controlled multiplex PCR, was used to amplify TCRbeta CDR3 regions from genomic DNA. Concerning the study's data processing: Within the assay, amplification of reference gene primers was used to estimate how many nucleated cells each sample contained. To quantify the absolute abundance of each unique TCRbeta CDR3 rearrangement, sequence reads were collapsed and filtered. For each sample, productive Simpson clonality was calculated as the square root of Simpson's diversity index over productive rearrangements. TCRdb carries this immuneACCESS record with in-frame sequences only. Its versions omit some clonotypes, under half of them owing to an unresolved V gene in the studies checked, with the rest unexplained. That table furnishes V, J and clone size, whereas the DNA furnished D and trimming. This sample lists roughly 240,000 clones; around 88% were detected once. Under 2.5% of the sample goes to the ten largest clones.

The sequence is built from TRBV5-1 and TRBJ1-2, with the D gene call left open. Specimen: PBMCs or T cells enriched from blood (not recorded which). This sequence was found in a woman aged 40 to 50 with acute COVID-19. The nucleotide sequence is TGCGCCAGCAGCCCCCTACTATCATCCTACTATGGCTACACCTTC. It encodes CASSPLLSSYYGYTF.